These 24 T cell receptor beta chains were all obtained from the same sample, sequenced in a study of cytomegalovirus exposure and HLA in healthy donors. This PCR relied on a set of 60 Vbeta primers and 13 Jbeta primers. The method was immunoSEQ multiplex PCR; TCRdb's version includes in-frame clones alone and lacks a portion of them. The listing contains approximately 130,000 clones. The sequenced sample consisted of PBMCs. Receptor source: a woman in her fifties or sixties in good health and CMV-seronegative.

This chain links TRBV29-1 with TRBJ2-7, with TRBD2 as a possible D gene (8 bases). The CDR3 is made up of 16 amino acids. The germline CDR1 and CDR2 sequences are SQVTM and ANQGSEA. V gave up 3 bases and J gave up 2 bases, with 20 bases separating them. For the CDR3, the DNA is TGCAGCGTTGATAAGGGGGCGGGAGGCCCCCCCTACGAGCAGTACTTC. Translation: CSVDKGAGGPPYEQYF.

CDR3: CASSDYSGTSTYEQYF. CDR3 sequence (DNA): TGTGCCAGCAGCGATTACTCCGGGACTAGCACCTACGAGCAGTACTTC. The chain has TRBV9 and TRBJ2-7, with TRBD2 matching over 9 bases. The CDR3 totals 16 residues. J was trimmed by 2 bases and V by 3 bases; bases with no gene match: 9. Germline loops: CDR1 SGDLS, CDR2 YYNGEE. Drawing the rest from reference TRBV9 and TRBJ2-7, the complete variable domain is DSGVTQTPKHLITATGQRVTLRCSPRSGDLSVYWYQQSLDQGLQFLIQYYNGEERAKGNILERFSAQQFPDLHSELNLSSLELGDSALYFCASSDYSGTSTYEQYFGPGTRLTVT.

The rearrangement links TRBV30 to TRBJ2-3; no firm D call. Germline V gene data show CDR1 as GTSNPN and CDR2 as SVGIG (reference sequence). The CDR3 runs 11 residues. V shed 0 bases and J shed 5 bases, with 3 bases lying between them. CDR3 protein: CAWSVIDTQYF. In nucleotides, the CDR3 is TGTGCCTGGAGTGTCATAGATACGCAGTATTTT.

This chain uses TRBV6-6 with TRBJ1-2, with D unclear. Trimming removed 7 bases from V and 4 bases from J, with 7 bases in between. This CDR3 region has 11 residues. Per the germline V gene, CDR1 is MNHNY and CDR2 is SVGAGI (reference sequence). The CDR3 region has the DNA TGTGCCAGCACCAGACTCTATGGCTACACCTTC. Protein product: CASTRLYGYTF.

The CDR3 DNA is TGTGCCAGCAGAGTGGCTAGCGGGAGTTGGAATGAGCAGTTCTTC. It specifies CASRVASGSWNEQFF. The chain combines TRBV6-5 with TRBJ2-1; 10 bases are shared with TRBD2. Per the germline V gene, CDR1 is MNHEY and CDR2 is SVGAGI. Unmatched junction bases numbered 9, after V lost 6 bases and J lost 7 bases. This CDR3 has 15 residues.

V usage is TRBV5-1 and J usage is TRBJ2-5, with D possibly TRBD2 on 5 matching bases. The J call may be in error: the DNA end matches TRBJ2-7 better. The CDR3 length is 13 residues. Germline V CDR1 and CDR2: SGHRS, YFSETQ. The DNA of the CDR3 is TGCGCCAGCAGCTTCGGCGAGGGAGACGAGCAGTACTTC. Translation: CASSFGEGDEQYF.

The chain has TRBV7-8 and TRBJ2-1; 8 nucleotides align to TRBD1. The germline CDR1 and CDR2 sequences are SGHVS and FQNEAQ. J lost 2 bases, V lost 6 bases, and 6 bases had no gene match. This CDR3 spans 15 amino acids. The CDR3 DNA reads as TGTGCCAGCAGAAACCCAGGGGGCGCCTACAATGAGCAGTTCTTC. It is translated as CASRNPGGAYNEQFF.

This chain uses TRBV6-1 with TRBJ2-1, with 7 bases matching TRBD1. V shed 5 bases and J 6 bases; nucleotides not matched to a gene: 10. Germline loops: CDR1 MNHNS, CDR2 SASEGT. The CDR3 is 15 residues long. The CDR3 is CASSRGQLTGNEQFF. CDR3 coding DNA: TGTGCCAGCAGTAGGGGGCAGCTTACAGGCAATGAGCAGTTCTTC.

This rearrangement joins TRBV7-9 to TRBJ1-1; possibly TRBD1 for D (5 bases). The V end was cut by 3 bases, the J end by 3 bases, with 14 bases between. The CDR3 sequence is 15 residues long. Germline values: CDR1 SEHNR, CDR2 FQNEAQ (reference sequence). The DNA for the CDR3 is TGTGCCAGCAGCTTGCTCGGGGGAACGGACACTGAAGCTTTCTTT. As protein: CASSLLGGTDTEAFF.

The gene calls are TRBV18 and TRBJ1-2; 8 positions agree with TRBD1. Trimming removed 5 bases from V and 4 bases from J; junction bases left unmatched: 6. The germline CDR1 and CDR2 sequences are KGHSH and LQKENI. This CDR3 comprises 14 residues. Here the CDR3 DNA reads TGTGCCAGCTCAGAAGGGGGACAGGCCTATGGCTACACCTTC. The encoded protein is CASSEGGQAYGYTF.

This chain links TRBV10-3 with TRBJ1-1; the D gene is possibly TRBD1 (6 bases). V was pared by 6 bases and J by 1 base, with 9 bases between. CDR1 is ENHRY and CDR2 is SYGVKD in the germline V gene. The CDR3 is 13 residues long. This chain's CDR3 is CAISGTQNTEAFF. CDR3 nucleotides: TGTGCCATCAGCGGGACACAGAACACTGAAGCTTTCTTT.

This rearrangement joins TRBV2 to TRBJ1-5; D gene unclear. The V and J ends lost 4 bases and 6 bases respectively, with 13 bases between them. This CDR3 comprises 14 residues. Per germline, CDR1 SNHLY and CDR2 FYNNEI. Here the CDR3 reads CASSVTERGQPQHF. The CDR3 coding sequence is TGTGCCAGCAGTGTGACCGAGCGGGGTCAGCCCCAGCATTTT.

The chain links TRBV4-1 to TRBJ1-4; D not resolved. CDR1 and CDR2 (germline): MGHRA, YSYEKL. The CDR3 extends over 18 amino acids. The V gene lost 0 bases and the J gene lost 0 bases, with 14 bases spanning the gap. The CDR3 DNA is TGCGCCAGCAGCCAAGAGGGAGCTGCGGGTGCAACTAATGAAAAACTGTTTTTT. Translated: CASSQEGAAGATNEKLFF.

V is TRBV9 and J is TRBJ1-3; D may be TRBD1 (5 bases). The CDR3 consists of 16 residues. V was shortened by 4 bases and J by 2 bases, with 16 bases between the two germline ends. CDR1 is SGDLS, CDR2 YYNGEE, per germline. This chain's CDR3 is CASSSRGGDAGNTIYF. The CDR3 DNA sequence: TGTGCCAGCAGCTCCCGGGGAGGGGACGCTGGAAACACCATATATTTT.

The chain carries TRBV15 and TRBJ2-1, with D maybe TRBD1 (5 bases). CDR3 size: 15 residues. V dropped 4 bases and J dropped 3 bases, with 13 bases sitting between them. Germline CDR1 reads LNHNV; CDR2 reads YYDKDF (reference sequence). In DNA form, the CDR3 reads TGTGCCACCAGCACCACTCGCGGACACTACAATGAGCAGTTCTTC. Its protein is CATSTTRGHYNEQFF.

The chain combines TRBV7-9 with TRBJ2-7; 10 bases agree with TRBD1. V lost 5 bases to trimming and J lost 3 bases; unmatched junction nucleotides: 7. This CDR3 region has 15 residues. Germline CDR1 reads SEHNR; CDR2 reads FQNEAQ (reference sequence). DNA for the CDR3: TGTGCCAGCAGCAACCCGGGACAGGGGAACTACGAGCAGTACTTC. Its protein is CASSNPGQGNYEQYF.

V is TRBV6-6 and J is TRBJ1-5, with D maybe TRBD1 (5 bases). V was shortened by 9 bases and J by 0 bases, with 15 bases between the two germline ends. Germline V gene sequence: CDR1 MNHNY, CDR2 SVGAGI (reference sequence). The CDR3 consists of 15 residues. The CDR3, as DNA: TGTGCCAGTGTCCGGGACTTCTATAGCAATCAGCCCCAGCATTTT. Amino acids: CASVRDFYSNQPQHF.

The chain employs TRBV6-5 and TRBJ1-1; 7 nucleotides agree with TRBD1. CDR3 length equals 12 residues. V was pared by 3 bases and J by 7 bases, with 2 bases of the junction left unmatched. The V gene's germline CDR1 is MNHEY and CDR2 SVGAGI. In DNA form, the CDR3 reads TGTGCCAGCAGTTATCGACAGGGTGAAGCTTTCTTT. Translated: CASSYRQGEAFF.

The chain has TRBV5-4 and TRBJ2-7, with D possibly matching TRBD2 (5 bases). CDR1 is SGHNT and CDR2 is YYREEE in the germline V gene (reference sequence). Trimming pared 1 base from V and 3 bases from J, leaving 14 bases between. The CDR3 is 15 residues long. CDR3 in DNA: TGTGCCAGCAGCTTGTACGGGGTTGGGTTCTACGAGCAGTACTTC. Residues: CASSLYGVGFYEQYF.

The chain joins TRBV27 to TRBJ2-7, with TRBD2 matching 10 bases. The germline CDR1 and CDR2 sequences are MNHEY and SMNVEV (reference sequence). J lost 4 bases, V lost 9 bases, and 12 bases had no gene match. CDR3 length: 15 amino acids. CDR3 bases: TGTGCCAGTGCCCAAGCGGGAGGGGTATTTTACGAGCAGTACTTC. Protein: CASAQAGGVFYEQYF.

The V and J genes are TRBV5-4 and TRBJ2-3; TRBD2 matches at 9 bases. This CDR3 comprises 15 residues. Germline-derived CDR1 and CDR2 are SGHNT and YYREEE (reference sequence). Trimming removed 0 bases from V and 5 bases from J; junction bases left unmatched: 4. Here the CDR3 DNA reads TGTGCCAGCAGCTTGGGCGGGGGGGATCTAGATACGCAGTATTTT. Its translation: CASSLGGGDLDTQYF. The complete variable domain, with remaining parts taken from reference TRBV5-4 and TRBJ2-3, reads ETGVTQSPTHLIKTRGQQVTLRCSSQSGHNTVSWYQQALGQGPQFIFQYYREEENGRGNFPPRFSGLQFPNYSSELNVNALELDDSALYLCASSLGGGDLDTQYFGPGTRLTVL.

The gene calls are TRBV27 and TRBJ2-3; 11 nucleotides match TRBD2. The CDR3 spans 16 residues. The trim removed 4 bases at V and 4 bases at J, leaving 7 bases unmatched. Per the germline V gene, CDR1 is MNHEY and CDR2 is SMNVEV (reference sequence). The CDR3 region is CASSSFSGGEPDTQYF. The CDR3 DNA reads TGTGCCAGCAGTTCGTTTAGCGGGGGGGAGCCAGATACGCAGTATTTT.

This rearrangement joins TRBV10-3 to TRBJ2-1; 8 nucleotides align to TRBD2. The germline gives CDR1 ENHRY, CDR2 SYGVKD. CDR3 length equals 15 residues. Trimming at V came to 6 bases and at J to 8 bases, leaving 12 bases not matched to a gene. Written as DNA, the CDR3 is TGTGCCATCAGAGAGCGGGAGCTGGATTTCGATGAGCAGTTCTTC. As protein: CAIRERELDFDEQFF.

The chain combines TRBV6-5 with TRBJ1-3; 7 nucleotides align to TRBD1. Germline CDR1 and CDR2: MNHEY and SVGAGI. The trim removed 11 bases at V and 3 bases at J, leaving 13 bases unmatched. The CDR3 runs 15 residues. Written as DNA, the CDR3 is TGTGCCGCGTCAAGGGGGCAAGTGGGTGGAAACACCATATATTTT. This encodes CAASRGQVGGNTIYF.